Listed below are T cell receptor beta chains from one sample, sequenced in a study of human T cells and chemical hapten exposure. TCRdb processed the RACE reads anew with MiXCR; each CDR3 protein has one entry. The profile covers 50,000 to 65,000 distinct CDR3 sequences, with approximately 10% appearing a single time and about 4% taken by the ten largest. Sample: whole blood, taken in connection with sensitization to the hapten diphenylcyclopropenone (DPC). The receptors come from a woman aged 40 to 50 with alopecia areata. Some clones in this sample may be carry-over from other donors' samples. Both conserved end residues are part of each CDR3. Fields, in order: V gene, clone size, D gene, J gene, CDR3 protein, CDR3 DNA. The D gene is left open where the match is weak. Clone size appears in some rows only: once, few, many, or a class for an expanded clone.

TRBV7-2	many	.	TRBJ2-7	CASSLDPGPYEQYF	TGTGCCAGCAGCTTAGACCCCGGGCCCTACGAGCAGTACTTC
TRBV5-4	.	TRBD1	TRBJ2-1	CASSPSRTGSYNEQFF	TGTGCCAGCAGCCCAAGCCGGACAGGATCCTACAATGAGCAGTTCTTC
TRBV4-2	many	.	TRBJ1-4	CASSQDRPNEKLFF	TGTGCCAGCAGCCAAGACAGACCAAATGAAAAACTGTTTTTT
TRBV24-1	few	.	TRBJ1-3	CATSDVNTIYF	TGTGCCACCAGTGATGTCAACACCATATATTTT
TRBV7-2	few	TRBD1	TRBJ1-1	CASSLSRGLATEAFF	TGTGCCAGCAGCTTAAGCAGGGGGCTTGCAACTGAAGCTTTCTTT
TRBV6-4	.	.	TRBJ1-2	CASSAGGYVLF	TGTGCCAGCAGTGCGGGGGGATATGTCCTATTC
TRBV6-1	many	.	TRBJ1-5	CASSGYTQPQHF	TGTGCCAGCAGTGGATATACACAGCCCCAGCATTTT
TRBV18	many	.	TRBJ2-3	CASSPPVGTDTQYF	TGTGCCAGCTCACCACCGGTGGGCACAGATACGCAGTATTTT
TRBV28	few	TRBD2	TRBJ2-5	CASQPVFSGGETQYF	TGTGCCAGCCAGCCGGTCTTTTCGGGGGGGGAGACCCAGTACTTC
TRBV29-1	many	TRBD1	TRBJ1-1	CSVEEGQGKRSTEAFF	TGCAGCGTTGAAGAGGGACAGGGAAAACGGAGCACTGAAGCTTTCTTT
TRBV7-2	.	TRBD2	TRBJ2-3	CTSSLASSGSGTDTQYF	TGTACCAGCAGCTTGGCCTCTAGCGGGAGCGGCACAGATACGCAGTATTTT
TRBV6-1	many	.	TRBJ1-1	CASSEGQGYTEAFF	TGTGCCAGCAGTGAAGGGCAGGGTTACACTGAAGCTTTCTTT
TRBV7-2	.	TRBD2	TRBJ2-5	CASRSTSGIWETQYF	TGTGCCAGCAGATCGACTAGCGGGATATGGGAGACCCAGTACTTC
TRBV2	many	.	TRBJ1-2	CASSPRFGGYTF	TGTGCCAGCAGCCCCCGCTTTGGGGGCTACACCTTC
TRBV29-1	few	.	TRBJ2-1	CSVDYEGRAGEFF	TGCAGCGTTGACTATGAGGGCAGGGCTGGCGAGTTCTTC
TRBV29-1	few	TRBD2	TRBJ2-3	CSVGGSGREGTQYF	TGCAGCGTTGGGGGTAGCGGGAGAGAAGGTACGCAGTATTTT
TRBV12-3/TRBV12-4	few	TRBD2	TRBJ2-5	CASSPTGLDAETQYF	TGTGCCAGCAGCCCCACCGGACTAGATGCGGAGACCCAGTACTTC
TRBV28	few	TRBD1	TRBJ1-6	CASSPGTGGWSPLHF	TGTGCCAGCAGTCCCGGGACAGGGGGTTGGTCACCCCTCCACTTT
TRBV19	.	.	TRBJ1-2	CASTAMDGYGYTF	TGTGCCAGTACCGCAATGGACGGCTATGGCTACACCTTC
TRBV27	few	TRBD2	TRBJ2-7	CASTSGTVQYF	TGTGCCAGCACTAGCGGGACGGTGCAGTACTTC
TRBV4-3	few	TRBD1	TRBJ1-1	CASSQDLQGATAEAFF	TGCGCCAGCAGCCAAGATTTGCAGGGGGCAACCGCTGAAGCTTTCTTT
TRBV5-1	many	.	TRBJ2-2	CASSLAGGPGGELFF	TGCGCCAGCAGCTTGGCCGGCGGACCGGGCGGGGAGCTGTTTTTT
TRBV5-5	.	.	TRBJ2-1	CASSLGPDNDQFF	TGTGCCAGCAGCTTAGGGCCAGACAATGACCAGTTCTTC
TRBV2	.	.	TRBJ1-5	CASSEGQGSQPQHF	TGTGCCAGCAGTGAGGGTCAGGGTAGCCAGCCCCAGCATTTT
TRBV19	many	.	TRBJ1-1	CASSIFGGMNTEAFF	TGTGCCAGTAGTATTTTCGGGGGCATGAACACTGAAGCTTTCTTT
TRBV19	.	.	TRBJ1-1	CASSEQGNTEAFF	TGTGCCAGTAGTGAGCAGGGAAACACTGAAGCTTTCTTT
TRBV28	.	.	TRBJ2-1	CASSFRREEQFF	TGTGCCAGCAGTTTTAGGAGGGAAGAGCAGTTCTTC
TRBV4-3	many	.	TRBJ2-1	CASSQAGSYNEQFF	TGCGCCAGCAGCCAAGCAGGGTCCTACAATGAGCAGTTCTTC
TRBV5-1	.	.	TRBJ2-1	CASSLRDPCNEQFF	TGCGCCAGCAGCTTAAGGGATCCGTGCAATGAGCAGTTCTTC
TRBV20-1	few	.	TRBJ2-5	CSARVLATRGETQYF	TGCAGTGCTAGAGTCCTAGCGACCCGCGGGGAGACCCAGTACTTC
TRBV20-1	.	TRBD2	TRBJ2-3	CSATGLAETDTQYF	TGCAGTGCTACCGGACTAGCGGAGACAGATACGCAGTATTTT
TRBV6-1	.	.	TRBJ2-3	CASSDDSTDTQYF	TGTGCCAGCAGTGACGACAGCACAGATACGCAGTATTTT
TRBV7-2	.	.	TRBJ2-7	CASNIAVTYEQYF	TGTGCCAGCAATATCGCAGTCACCTACGAGCAGTACTTC
TRBV6-6	.	.	TRBJ2-3	CASRDLGGASTQYF	TGTGCCAGCAGAGACTTAGGGGGGGCTAGTACGCAGTATTTT
TRBV11-2	many	.	TRBJ2-5	CASSTEETQYF	TGTGCCAGCAGCACCGAAGAGACCCAGTACTTC
TRBV4-3	many	.	TRBJ2-2	CASSQFLASTGELFF	TGCGCCAGCAGCCAATTCCTAGCGAGCACCGGGGAGCTGTTTTTT
TRBV7-8	few	.	TRBJ2-1	CASSLAYQAPYNEQFF	TGTGCCAGCAGCTTAGCGTATCAGGCCCCTTACAATGAGCAGTTCTTC
TRBV7-3	few	TRBD2	TRBJ2-5	CASSPSGGAVETQYF	TGTGCCAGCAGCCCTAGCGGGGGGGCCGTAGAGACCCAGTACTTC
TRBV28	many	TRBD1	TRBJ2-1	CASSLGGQGAYEQFF	TGTGCCAGCAGTTTAGGGGGACAGGGGGCATATGAGCAGTTCTTC
TRBV29-1	.	.	TRBJ2-7	CSVVSRVEQYF	TGCAGCGTTGTTAGCAGGGTCGAGCAGTACTTC